This TCR beta chain was sequenced during a study of blood T cell repertoires in COVID-19. CDR1 is SNHLY and CDR2 is FYNNEI in the germline V gene. Deletions cut 6 bases from V and 1 base from J, with 7 bases between. The CDR3 has 13 residues. This clone was seen more than once but under ten times. In the original analysis: The authors estimated nucleated cell counts from reference gene primer amplification. TCRdb's copy holds only in-frame clones and misses some; the assay was immunoSEQ multiplex PCR. V, J and clone size derive from that table, while D and trimming were established from the DNA sequence. Here the sample spans fewer than 350,000 clones, 85% to 90% being singletons.

Sequenced sample: PBMCs or T cells enriched from blood (not recorded which). This sequence originates from a woman aged 25 to 39 with acute COVID-19. The V gene is TRBV2, the J gene TRBJ1-3; maybe TRBD1 (5 bases). In DNA, the CDR3 is TGTGCCAGCAGAGGGGTTTCTGGAAACACCATATATTTT. Its translation: CASRGVSGNTIYF.